Listed here are 8 T cell receptor beta chains from one sample, sequenced in a study of blood T cell repertoires in COVID-19. The repertoire was sequenced with immunoSEQ multiplex PCR; TCRdb's copy has only in-frame clones and lacks some. Of 89,000 or so clones in the sample, around 82% were seen once. The sample comprised peripheral blood. The receptors come from a human donor in a cohort sampled during active COVID-19.

V and J are TRBV19 and TRBJ1-2; maybe TRBD1 (6 bases). Germline-derived CDR1 and CDR2 are LNHDA and SQIVND (reference sequence). This CDR3 contains 14 residues. Trimming pared 5 bases from V and 5 bases from J, leaving 15 bases between. DNA for the CDR3: TGTGCCAGTAGTCCCCAGGGGCGGTCTTATGGCTACACCTTC. Protein sequence: CASSPQGRSYGYTF.

CDR3 nucleotides: TGCGCCAGCAGTGAGAATCTAACAGGGTTTGCTAATGAAAAACTGTTTTTT. Translating gives CASSENLTGFANEKLFF. The V call is TRBV10-1, the J call TRBJ1-4, with D tentatively TRBD1 (6 bases). In germline, CDR1 is WNHNN, CDR2 SYGVQD (reference sequence). V lost 2 bases and J lost 3, with 16 bases in between. CDR3 length: 17 residues.

The V gene is TRBV10-3, the J gene TRBJ2-7; 7 bases line up with TRBD1. This CDR3 has 15 amino acids. Germline CDR1 is ENHRY and CDR2 is SYGVKD. The V segment lost 6 bases and the J segment 0 bases; nucleotides outside the gene matches: 8. The CDR3 loop reads CAISADRASSYEQYF. The CDR3 DNA sequence: TGTGCCATCAGCGCCGACAGGGCGAGCTCCTACGAGCAGTACTTC.

V is TRBV6-5 and J is TRBJ1-2, with D possibly TRBD1 on 5 matching bases. Trimming removed 4 bases from V and 2 bases from J, with 8 bases in between. The CDR3 is 13 amino acids. The germline V gene encodes CDR1 MNHEY and CDR2 SVGAGI. CDR3 sequence: CASSSGGNYGYTF. CDR3 DNA sequence: TGTGCCAGCAGTTCCGGGGGGAACTATGGCTACACCTTC.

This rearrangement joins TRBV28 to TRBJ1-4, with 7 bases fitting TRBD1. Losses at the gene ends were 3 bases for V and 3 bases for J; bases not matched to a gene: 7. The germline CDR1 and CDR2 sequences are MDHEN and SYDVKM. This CDR3 is built from 16 residues. CDR3 in DNA: TGTGCCAGCAGTTTGGGGACAGCGCTCCCTAATGAAAAACTGTTTTTT. Its protein is CASSLGTALPNEKLFF. The full variable domain, in which reference TRBV28 and TRBJ1-4 provide the parts outside the CDR3, is DVKVTQSSRYLVKRTGEKVFLECVQDMDHENMFWYRQDPGLGLRLIYFSYDVKMKEKGDIPEGYSVSREKKERFSLILESASTNQTSMYLCASSLGTALPNEKLFFGSGTQLSVL.

This chain connects TRBV4-1 to TRBJ1-3; D is possibly TRBD1 (6 bases). Looked up from germline, CDR1 is MGHRA and CDR2 is YSYEKL. This CDR3 is built from 15 residues. Here the CDR3 DNA reads TGCGCAGGGGGTGCAACCGGTCTATCTGGAAACACCATATATTTT. As protein: CAGGATGLSGNTIYF.

Regarding this clone: Different DNA sequences within this sample yield the same CDR3. This chain joins TRBV28 and TRBJ2-7; D is unclear. The CDR3 is 14 amino acids. The V gene lost 2 bases and the J gene lost 4 bases, with 12 bases spanning the gap. Germline assignment: CDR1 MDHEN and CDR2 SYDVKM. Here the CDR3 reads CASSLSASMYEQYF. In DNA, the CDR3 is TGTGCCAGCAGTTTAAGCGCTAGTATGTACGAGCAGTACTTC.

This clone has a single count. The V gene is TRBV28, the J gene TRBJ2-7; D is uncertain. The CDR3 contains 16 residues. Trimming removed 4 bases from V and 0 bases from J, with 16 bases in between. Germline CDR1 MDHEN, CDR2 SYDVKM. CDR3 sequence reads: CASSSGAYMISYEQYF. CDR3 DNA: TGTGCCAGCAGTTCCGGTGCCTATATGATCTCCTACGAGCAGTACTTC.